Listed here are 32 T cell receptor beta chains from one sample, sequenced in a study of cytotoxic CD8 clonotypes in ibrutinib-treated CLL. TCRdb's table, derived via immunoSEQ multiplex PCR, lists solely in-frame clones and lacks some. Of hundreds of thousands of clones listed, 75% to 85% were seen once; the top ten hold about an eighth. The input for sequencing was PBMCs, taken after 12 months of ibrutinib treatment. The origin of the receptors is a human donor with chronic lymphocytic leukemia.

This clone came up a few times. CDR3 amino acids: CASSGGRQGPGEQFF. The CDR3, as DNA: TGTGCCAGCAGTGGCGGAAGACAGGGGCCGGGTGAGCAGTTCTTC. The chain uses TRBV25-1 and TRBJ2-1, with 8 bases that match TRBD1. The junction had 11 bases not matched to a gene; V was cut back by 4 bases and J by 9 bases. CDR1 MGHDK and CDR2 SYGVNS come from the germline V gene. CDR3 length equals 15 residues. The full variable domain, completed using reference TRBV25-1 and TRBJ2-1, is EADIYQTPRYLVIGTGKKITLECSQTMGHDKMYWYQQDPGMELHLIHYSYGVNSTEKGDLSSESTVSRIRTEHFPLTLESARPSHTSQYLCASSGGRQGPGEQFFGPGTRLTVL.

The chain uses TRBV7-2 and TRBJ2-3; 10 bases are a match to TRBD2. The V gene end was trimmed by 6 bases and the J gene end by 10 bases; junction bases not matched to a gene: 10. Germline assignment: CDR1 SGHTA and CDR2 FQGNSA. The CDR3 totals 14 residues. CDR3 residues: CASRTGTSDPPQYF. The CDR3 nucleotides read TGTGCCAGCAGGACCGGGACTAGCGATCCCCCGCAGTATTTT.

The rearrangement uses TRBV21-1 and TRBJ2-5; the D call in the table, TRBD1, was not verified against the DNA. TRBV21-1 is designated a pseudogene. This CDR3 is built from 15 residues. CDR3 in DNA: TGTGCCAGCAGCCCAACACCGGGACAGAAAGAGACCCAGTACTTC. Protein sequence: CASSPTPGQKETQYF.

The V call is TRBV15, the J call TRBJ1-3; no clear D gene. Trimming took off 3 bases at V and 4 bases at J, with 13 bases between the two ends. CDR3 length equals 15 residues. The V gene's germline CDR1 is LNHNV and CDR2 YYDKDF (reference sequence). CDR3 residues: CATSSSRIGGNTIYF. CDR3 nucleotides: TGTGCCACCAGCAGCTCCCGGATAGGAGGAAACACCATATATTTT.

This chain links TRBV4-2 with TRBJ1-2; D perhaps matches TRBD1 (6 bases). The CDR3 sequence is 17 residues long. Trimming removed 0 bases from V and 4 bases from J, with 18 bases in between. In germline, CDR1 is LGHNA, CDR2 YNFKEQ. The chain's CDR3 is CASSQDWTEIHFYGYTF. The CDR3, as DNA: TGTGCCAGCAGCCAAGATTGGACAGAAATCCACTTCTATGGCTACACCTTC.

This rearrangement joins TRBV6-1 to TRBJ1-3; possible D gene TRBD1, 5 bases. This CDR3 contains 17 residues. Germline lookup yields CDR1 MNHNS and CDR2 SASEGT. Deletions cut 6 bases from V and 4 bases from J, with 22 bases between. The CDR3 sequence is CASSEWDFGKPGNTIYF. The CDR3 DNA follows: TGTGCCAGCAGCGAATGGGACTTTGGGAAACCCGGAAACACCATATATTTT.

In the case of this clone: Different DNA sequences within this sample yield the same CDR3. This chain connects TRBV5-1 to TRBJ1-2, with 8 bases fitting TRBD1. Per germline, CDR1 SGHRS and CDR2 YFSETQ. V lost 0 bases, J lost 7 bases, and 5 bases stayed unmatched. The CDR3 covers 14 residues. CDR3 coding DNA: TGCGCCAGCAGCTTGGGGCAGGGGGCGCTTGGCTACACCTTC. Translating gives CASSLGQGALGYTF.

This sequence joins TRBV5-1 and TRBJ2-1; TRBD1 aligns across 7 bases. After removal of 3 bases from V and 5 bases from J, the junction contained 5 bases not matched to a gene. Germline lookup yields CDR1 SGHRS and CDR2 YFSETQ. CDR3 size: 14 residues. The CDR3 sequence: CASSSGQINNEQFF. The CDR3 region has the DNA TGCGCCAGCAGCTCGGGACAGATAAACAATGAGCAGTTCTTC. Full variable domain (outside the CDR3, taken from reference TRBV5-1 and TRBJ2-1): KAGVTQTPRYLIKTRGQQVTLSCSPISGHRSVSWYQQTPGQGLQFLFEYFSETQRNKGNFPGRFSGRQFSNSRSEMNVSTLELGDSALYLCASSSGQINNEQFFGPGTRLTVL.

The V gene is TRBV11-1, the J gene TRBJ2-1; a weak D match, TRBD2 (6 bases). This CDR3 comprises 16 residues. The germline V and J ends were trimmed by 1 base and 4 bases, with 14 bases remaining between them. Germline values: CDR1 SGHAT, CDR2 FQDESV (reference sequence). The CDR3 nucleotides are TGTGCCAGCAGCTTAGGAGAGGTTAGCGGTTACAATGAGCAGTTCTTC. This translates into CASSLGEVSGYNEQFF. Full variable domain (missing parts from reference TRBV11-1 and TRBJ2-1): EAEVAQSPRYKITEKSQAVAFWCDPISGHATLYWYRQILGQGPELLVQFQDESVVDDSQLPKDRFSAERLKGVDSTLKIQPAELGDSAMYLCASSLGEVSGYNEQFFGPGTRLTVL.

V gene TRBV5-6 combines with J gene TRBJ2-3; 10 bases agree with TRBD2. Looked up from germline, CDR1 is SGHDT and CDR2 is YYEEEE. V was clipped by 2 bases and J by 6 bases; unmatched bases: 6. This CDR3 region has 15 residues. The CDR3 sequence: CASSLRAGGPDTQYF. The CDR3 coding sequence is TGTGCCAGCAGCTTAAGAGCGGGGGGGCCTGATACGCAGTATTTT.

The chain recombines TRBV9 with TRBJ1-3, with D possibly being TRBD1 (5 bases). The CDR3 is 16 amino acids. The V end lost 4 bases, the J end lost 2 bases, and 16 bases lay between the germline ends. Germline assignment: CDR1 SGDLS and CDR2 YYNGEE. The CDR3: CASSPIPQGPGNTIYF. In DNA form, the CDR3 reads TGTGCCAGCAGCCCTATCCCCCAGGGTCCTGGAAACACCATATATTTT.

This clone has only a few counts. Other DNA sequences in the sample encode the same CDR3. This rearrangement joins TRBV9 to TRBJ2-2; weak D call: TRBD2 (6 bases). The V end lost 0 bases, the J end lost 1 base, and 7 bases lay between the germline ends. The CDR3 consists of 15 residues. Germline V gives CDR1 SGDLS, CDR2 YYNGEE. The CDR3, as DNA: TGTGCCAGCAGCGTAGGGGGACTGAACACCGGGGAGCTGTTTTTT. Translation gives CASSVGGLNTGELFF.

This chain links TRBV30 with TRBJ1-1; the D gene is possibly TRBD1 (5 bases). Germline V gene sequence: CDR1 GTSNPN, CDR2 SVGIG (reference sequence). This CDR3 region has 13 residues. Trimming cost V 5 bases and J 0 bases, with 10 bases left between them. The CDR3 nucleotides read TGTGCCTGGGCGGCAGGGATGAACACTGAAGCTTTCTTT. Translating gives CAWAAGMNTEAFF.

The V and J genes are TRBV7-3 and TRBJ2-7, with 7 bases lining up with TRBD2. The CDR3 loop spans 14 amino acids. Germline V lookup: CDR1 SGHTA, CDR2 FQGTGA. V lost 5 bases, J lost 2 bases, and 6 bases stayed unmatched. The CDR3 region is CASSPSGGPYEQYF. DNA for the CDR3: TGTGCCAGCAGCCCCTCGGGAGGCCCCTACGAGCAGTACTTC.

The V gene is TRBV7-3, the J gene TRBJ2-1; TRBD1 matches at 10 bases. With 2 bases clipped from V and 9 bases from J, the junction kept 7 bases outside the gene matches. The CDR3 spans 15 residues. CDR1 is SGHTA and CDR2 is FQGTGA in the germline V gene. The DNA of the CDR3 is TGTGCCAGCAGCTTATCGGGACAGGGGCGGTCTGAGCAGTTCTTC. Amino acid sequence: CASSLSGQGRSEQFF. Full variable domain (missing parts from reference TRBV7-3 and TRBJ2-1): GAGVSQTPSNKVTEKGKYVELRCDPISGHTALYWYRQSLGQGPEFLIYFQGTGAADDSGLPNDRFFAVRPEGSVSTLKIQRTERGDSAVYLCASSLSGQGRSEQFFGPGTRLTVL.

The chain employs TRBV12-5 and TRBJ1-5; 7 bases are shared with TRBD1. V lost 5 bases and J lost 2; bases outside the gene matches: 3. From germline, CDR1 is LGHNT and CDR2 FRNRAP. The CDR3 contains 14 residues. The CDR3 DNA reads TGTGCTAGTGGTGTAACAGGGGGCAATCAGCCCCAGCATTTT. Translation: CASGVTGGNQPQHF.

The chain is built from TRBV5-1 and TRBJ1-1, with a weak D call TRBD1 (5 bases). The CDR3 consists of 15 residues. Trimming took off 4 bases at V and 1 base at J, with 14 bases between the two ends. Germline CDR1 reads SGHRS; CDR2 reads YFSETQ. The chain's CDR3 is CASSVQGLGNTEAFF. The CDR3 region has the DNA TGCGCCAGCAGCGTTCAGGGTCTGGGGAACACTGAAGCTTTCTTT.

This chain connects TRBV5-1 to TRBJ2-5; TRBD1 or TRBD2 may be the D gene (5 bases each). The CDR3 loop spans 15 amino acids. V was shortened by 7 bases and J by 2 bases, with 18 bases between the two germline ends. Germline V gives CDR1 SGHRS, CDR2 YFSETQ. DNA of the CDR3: TGCGCCAGCGGACTGGCCGGGACCGGGCAAGAGACCCAGTACTTC. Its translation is CASGLAGTGQETQYF. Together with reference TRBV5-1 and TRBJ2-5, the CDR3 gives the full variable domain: KAGVTQTPRYLIKTRGQQVTLSCSPISGHRSVSWYQQTPGQGLQFLFEYFSETQRNKGNFPGRFSGRQFSNSRSEMNVSTLELGDSALYLCASGLAGTGQETQYFGPGTRLLVL.

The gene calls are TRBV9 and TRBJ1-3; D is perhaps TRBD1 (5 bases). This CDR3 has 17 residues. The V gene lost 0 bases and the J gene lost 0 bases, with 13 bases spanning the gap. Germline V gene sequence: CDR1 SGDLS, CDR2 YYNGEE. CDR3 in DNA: TGTGCCAGCAGCGTAGGGGTAGGGGTTAGCTCTGGAAACACCATATATTTT. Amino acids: CASSVGVGVSSGNTIYF.

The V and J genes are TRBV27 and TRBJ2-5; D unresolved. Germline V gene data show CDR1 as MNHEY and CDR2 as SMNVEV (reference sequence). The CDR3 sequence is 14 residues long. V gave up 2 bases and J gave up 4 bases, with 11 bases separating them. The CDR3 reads CASSLVRASETQYF. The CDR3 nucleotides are TGTGCCAGCAGTTTAGTAAGGGCGTCAGAGACCCAGTACTTC.

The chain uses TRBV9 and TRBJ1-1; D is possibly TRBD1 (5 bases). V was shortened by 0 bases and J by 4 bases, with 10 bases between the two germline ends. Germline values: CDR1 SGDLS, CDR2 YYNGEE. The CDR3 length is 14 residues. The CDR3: CASSVVQGATEAFF. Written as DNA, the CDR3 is TGTGCCAGCAGCGTAGTTCAGGGTGCCACTGAAGCTTTCTTT.

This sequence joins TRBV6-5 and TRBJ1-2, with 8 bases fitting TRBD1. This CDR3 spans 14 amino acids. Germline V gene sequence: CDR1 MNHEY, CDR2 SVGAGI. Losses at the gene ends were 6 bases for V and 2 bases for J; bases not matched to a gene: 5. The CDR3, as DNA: TGTGCCAGCAGCGTAACAGGGGGGAACTATGGCTACACCTTC. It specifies CASSVTGGNYGYTF.

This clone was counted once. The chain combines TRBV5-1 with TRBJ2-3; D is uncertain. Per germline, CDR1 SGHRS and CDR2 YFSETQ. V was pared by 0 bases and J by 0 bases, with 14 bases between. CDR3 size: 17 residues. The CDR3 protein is CASSLGLVHTSTDTQYF. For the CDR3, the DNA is TGCGCCAGCAGCTTGGGCCTAGTACACACCAGCACAGATACGCAGTATTTT.

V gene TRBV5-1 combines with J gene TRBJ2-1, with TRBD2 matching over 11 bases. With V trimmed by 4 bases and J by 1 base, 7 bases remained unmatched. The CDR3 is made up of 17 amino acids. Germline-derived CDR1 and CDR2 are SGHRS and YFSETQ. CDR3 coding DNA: TGCGCCAGCAGCCCCTCGACTAGCGGGGTATCCTACAATGAGCAGTTCTTC. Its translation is CASSPSTSGVSYNEQFF.

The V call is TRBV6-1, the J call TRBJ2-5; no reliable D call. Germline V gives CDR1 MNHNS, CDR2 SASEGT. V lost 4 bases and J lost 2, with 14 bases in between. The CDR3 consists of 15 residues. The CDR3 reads CASSAGSEWQETQYF. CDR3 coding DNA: TGTGCCAGCAGTGCAGGCAGTGAGTGGCAAGAGACCCAGTACTTC.

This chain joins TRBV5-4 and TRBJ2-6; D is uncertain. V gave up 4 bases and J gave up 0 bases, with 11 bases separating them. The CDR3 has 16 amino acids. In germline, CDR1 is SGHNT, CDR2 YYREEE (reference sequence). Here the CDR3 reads CASSVGYSSGANVLTF. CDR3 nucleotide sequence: TGTGCCAGCAGCGTGGGTTATTCCTCTGGGGCCAACGTCCTGACTTTC.

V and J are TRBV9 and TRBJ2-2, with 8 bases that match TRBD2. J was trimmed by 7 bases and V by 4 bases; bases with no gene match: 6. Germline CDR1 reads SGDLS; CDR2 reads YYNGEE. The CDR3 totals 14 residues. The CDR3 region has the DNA TGTGCCAGCAGCCCCGGGACTAGTGTCGGGGAGCTGTTTTTT. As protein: CASSPGTSVGELFF.

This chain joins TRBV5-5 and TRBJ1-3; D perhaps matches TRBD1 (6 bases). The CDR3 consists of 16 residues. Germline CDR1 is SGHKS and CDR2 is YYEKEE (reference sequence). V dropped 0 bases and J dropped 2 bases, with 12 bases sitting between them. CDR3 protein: CASSLGDRNAGNTIYF. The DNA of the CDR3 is TGTGCCAGCAGCTTGGGTGACAGGAACGCTGGAAACACCATATATTTT.

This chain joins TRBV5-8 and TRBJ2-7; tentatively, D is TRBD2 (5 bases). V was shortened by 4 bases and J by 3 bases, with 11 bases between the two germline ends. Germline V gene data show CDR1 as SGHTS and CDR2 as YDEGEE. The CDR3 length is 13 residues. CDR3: CASSVSEGYEQYF. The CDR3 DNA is TGTGCCAGCAGCGTGAGCGAGGGCTACGAGCAGTACTTC.

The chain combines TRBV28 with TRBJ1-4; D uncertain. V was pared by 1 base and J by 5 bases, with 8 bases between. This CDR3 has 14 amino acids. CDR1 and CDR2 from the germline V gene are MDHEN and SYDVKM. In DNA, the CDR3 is TGTGCCAGCAGTTTATTCCGGACGAATGAAAAACTGTTTTTT. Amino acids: CASSLFRTNEKLFF.

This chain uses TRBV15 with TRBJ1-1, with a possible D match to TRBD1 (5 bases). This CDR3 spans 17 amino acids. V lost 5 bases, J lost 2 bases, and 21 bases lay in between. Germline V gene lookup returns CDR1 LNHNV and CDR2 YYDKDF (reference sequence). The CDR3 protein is CATSPWDGGTENTEAFF. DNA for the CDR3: TGTGCCACCAGCCCCTGGGACGGTGGAACTGAAAACACTGAAGCTTTCTTT.

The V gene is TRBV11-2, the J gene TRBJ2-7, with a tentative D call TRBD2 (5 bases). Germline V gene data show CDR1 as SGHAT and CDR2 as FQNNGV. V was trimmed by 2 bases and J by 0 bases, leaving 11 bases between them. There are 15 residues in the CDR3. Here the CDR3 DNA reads TGTGCCAGCAGCTTACGAGGGCGTTTCTCCTACGAGCAGTACTTC. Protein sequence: CASSLRGRFSYEQYF.